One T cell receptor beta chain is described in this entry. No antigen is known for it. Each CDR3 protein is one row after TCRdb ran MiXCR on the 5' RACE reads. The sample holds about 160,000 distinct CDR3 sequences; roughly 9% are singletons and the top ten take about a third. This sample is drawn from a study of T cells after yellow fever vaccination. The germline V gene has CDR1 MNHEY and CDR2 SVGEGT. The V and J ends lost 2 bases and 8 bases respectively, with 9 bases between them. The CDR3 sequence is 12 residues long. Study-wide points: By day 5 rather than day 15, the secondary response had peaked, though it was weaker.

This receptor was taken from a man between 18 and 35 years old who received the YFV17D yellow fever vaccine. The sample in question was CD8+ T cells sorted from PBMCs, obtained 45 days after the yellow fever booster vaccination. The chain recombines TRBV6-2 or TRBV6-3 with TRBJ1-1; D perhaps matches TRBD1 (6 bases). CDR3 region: CASSYGGKEAFF. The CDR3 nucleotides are TGTGCCAGCAGTTACGGGGGCAAGGAAGCTTTCTTT.